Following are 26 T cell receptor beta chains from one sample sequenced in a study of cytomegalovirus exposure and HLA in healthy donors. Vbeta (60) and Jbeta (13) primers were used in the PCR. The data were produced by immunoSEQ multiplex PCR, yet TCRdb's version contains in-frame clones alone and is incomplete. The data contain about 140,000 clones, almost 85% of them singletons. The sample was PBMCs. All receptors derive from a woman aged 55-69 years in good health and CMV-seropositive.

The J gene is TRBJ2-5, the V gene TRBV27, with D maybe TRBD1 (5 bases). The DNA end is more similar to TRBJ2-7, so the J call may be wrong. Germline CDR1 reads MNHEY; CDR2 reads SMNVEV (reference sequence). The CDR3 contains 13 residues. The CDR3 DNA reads TGTGCCAGCAGTTTAGACAGCTCCTACGAGCAGTACTTC. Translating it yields CASSLDSSYEQYF.

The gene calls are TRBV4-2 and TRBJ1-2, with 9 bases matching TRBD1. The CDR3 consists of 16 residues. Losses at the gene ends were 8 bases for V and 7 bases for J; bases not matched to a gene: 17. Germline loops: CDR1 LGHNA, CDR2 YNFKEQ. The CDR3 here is CASRTDRDRAEAGYTF. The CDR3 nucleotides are TGTGCCAGCCGTACAGACCGGGACAGGGCGGAGGCTGGCTACACCTTC.

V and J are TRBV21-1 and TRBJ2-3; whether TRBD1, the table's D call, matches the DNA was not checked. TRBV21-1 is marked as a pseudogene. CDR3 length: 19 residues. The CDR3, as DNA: TGTGCCAGCAGCAGAGGTGTATTCCGGGACAGGGAGGTATCAGATACGCAGTATTTT. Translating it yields CASSRGVFRDREVSDTQYF.

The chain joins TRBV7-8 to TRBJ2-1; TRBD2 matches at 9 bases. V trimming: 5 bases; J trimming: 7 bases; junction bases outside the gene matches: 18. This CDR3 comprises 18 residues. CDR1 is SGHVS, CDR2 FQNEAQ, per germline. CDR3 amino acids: CASSPPRLAGVKVNEQFF. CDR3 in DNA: TGTGCCAGCAGCCCTCCGAGATTAGCGGGAGTAAAGGTTAATGAGCAGTTCTTC.

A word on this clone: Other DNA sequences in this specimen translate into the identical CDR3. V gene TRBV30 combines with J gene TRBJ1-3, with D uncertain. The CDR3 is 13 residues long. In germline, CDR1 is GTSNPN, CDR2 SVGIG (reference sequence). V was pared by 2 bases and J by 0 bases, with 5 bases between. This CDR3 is CAWSYSSGNTIYF. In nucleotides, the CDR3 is TGTGCCTGGAGTTACAGCTCTGGAAACACCATATATTTT.

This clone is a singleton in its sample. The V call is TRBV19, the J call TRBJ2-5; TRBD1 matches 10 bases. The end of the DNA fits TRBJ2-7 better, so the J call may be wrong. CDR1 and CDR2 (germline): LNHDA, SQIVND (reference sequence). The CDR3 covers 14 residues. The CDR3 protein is CASSRQGANYEQYF. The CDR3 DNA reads TGTGCCAGTAGTCGACAGGGGGCAAACTACGAGCAGTACTTC.

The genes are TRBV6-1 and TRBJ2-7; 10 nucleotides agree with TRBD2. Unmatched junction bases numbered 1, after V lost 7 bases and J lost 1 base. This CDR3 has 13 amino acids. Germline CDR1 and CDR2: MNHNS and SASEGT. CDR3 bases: TGTGCCAGCACTAGCGGGAGTTCCTACGAGCAGTACTTC. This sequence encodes CASTSGSSYEQYF.

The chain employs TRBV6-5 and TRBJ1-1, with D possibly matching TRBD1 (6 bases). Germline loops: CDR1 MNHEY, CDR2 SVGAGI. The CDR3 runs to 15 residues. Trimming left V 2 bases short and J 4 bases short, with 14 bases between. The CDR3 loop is CASSYKPGAVTEAFF. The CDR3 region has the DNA TGTGCCAGCAGTTACAAGCCAGGGGCGGTCACTGAAGCTTTCTTT.

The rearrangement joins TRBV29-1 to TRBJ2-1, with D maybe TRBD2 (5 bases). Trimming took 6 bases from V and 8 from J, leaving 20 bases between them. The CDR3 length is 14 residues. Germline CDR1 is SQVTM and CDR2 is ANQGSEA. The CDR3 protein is CSVDVDYTSYEQFF. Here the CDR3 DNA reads TGCAGCGTCGATGTTGACTATACTAGTTATGAGCAGTTCTTC.

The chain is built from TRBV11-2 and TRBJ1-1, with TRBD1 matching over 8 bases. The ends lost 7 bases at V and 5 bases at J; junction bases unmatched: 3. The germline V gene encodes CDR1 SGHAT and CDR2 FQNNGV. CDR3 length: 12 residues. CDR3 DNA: TGTGCCAGCAACAGGGGGTTTACTGAAGCTTTCTTT. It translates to CASNRGFTEAFF.

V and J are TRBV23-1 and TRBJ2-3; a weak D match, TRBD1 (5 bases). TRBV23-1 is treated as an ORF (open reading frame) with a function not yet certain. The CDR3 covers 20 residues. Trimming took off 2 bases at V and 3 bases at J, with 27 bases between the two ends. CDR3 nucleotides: TGCGCCAGCAGTCAAAGGGTTGCAGGGTGCCGTGGTTGGGTAACAGATACGCAGTATTTT. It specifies CASSQRVAGCRGWVTDTQYF.

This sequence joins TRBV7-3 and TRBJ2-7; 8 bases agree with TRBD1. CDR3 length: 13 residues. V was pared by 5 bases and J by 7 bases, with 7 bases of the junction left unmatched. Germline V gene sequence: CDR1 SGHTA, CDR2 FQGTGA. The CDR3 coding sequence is TGTGCCAGCAGCCATGACAGGGGACGGGAGCAGTACTTC. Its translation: CASSHDRGREQYF.

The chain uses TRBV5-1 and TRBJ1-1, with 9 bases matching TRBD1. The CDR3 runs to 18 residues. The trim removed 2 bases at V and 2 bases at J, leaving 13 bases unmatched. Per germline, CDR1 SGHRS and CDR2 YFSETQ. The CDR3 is CASSLANRGTGKNTEAFF. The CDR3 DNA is TGCGCCAGCAGCTTAGCCAACAGGGGGACAGGGAAAAACACTGAAGCTTTCTTT.

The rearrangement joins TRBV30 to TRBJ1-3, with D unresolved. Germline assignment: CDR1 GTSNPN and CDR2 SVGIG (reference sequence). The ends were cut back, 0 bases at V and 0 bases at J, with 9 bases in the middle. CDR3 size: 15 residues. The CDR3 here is CAWSVDSSSGNTIYF. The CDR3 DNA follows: TGTGCCTGGAGTGTAGACTCGTCCTCTGGAAACACCATATATTTT.

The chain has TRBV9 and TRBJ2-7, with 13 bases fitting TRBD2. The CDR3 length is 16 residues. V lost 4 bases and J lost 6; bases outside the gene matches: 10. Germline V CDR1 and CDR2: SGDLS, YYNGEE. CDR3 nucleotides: TGTGCCAGCAGCCTTGGGACTAGCGGGATGCCCGGCGAGCAGTACTTC. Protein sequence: CASSLGTSGMPGEQYF. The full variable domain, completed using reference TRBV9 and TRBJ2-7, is DSGVTQTPKHLITATGQRVTLRCSPRSGDLSVYWYQQSLDQGLQFLIQYYNGEERAKGNILERFSAQQFPDLHSELNLSSLELGDSALYFCASSLGTSGMPGEQYFGPGTRLTVT.

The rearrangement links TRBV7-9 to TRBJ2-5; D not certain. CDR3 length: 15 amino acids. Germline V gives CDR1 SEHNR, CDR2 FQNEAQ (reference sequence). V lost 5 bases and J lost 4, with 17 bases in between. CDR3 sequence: CASSPIPGRAETQYF. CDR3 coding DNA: TGTGCCAGCAGCCCTATCCCAGGCAGAGCAGAGACCCAGTACTTC.

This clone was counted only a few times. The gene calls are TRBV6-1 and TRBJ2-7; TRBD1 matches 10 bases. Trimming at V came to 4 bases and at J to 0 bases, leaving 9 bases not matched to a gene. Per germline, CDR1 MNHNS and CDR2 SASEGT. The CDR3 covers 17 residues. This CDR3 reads CASSGRTGGVFSYEQYF. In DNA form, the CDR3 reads TGTGCCAGCAGTGGGAGGACAGGGGGTGTCTTCTCCTACGAGCAGTACTTC.

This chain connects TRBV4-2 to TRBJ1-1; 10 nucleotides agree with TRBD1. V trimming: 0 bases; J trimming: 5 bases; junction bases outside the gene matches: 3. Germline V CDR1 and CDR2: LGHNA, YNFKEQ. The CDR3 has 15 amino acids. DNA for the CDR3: TGTGCCAGCAGCCAAGAGCCGGGACAGGGGACTGAAGCTTTCTTT. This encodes CASSQEPGQGTEAFF.

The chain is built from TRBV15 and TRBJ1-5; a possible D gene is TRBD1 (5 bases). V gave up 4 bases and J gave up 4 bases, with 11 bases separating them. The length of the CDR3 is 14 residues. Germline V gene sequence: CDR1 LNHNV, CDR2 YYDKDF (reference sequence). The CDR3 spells CATSTGPGNQPQHF. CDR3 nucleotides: TGTGCCACCAGCACAGGCCCAGGGAATCAGCCCCAGCATTTT.

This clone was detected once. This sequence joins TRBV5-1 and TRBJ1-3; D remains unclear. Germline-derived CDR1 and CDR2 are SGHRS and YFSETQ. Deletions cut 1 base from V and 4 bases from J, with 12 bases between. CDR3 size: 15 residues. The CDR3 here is CASSLTPVQGNTIYF. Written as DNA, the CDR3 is TGCGCCAGCAGCTTGACACCCGTACAGGGAAACACCATATATTTT.

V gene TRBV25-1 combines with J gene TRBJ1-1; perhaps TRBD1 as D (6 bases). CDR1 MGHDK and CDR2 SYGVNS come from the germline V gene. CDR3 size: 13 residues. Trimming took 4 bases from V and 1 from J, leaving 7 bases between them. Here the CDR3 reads CASSAGENTEAFF. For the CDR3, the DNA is TGTGCCAGCAGTGCAGGGGAGAACACTGAAGCTTTCTTT.

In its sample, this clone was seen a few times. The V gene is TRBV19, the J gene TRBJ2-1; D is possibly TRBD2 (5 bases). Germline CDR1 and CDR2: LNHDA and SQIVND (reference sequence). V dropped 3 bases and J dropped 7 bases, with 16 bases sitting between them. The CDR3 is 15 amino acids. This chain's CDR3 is CASSMGAKAANEQFF. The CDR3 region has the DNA TGTGCCAGTAGTATGGGAGCCAAGGCGGCAAATGAGCAGTTCTTC.

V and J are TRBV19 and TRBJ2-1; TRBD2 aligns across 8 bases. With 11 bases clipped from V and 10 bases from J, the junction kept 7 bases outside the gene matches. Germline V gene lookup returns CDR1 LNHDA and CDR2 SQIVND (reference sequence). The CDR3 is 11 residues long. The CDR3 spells CAVRTSGEQFF. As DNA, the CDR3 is TGTGCCGTTAGAACTAGCGGCGAGCAGTTCTTC.

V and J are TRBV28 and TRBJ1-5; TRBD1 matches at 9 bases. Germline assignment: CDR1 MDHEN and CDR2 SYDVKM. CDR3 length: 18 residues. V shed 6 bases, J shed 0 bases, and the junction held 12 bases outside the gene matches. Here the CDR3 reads CASRDGTGIGVSNQPQHF. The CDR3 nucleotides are TGTGCCAGCAGGGACGGGACAGGGATCGGGGTTAGCAATCAGCCCCAGCATTTT. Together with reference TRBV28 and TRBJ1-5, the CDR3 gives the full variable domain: DVKVTQSSRYLVKRTGEKVFLECVQDMDHENMFWYRQDPGLGLRLIYFSYDVKMKEKGDIPEGYSVSREKKERFSLILESASTNQTSMYLCASRDGTGIGVSNQPQHFGDGTRLSIL.

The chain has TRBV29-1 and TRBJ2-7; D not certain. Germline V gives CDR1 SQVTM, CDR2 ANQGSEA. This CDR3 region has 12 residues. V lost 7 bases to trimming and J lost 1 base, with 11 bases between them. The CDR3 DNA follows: TGCAGCGGGGCCGATTCTTCCTACGAGCAGTACTTC. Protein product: CSGADSSYEQYF.

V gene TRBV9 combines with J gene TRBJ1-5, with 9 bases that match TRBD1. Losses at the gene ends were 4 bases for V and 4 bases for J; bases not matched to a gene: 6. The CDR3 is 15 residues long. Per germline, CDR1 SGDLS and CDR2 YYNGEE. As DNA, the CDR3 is TGTGCCAGCAGCTTGGGGACAGGGCCTAATCAGCCCCAGCATTTT. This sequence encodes CASSLGTGPNQPQHF.